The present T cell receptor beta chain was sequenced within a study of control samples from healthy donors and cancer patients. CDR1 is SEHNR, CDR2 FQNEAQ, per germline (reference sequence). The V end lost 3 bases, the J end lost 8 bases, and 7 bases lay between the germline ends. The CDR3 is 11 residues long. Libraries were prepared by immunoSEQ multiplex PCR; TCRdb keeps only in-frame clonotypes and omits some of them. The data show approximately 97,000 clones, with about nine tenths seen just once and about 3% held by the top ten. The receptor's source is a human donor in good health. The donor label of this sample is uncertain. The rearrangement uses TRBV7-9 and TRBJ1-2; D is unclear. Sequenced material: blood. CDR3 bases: TGTGCCAGCAGCTTGGAGAGGGGCTACACCTTC. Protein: CASSLERGYTF. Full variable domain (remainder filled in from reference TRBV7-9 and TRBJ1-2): DTGVSQNPRHKITKRGQNVTFRCDPISEHNRLYWYRQTLGQGPEFLTYFQNEAQLEKSRLLSDRFSAERPKGSFSTLEIQRTEQGDSAMYLCASSLERGYTFGSGTRLTVV.